This T cell receptor beta chain was sequenced for a study of glioma-infiltrating T cells. About the research overall: About 920,000 peripheral T cells were targeted at roughly 4.5- to 11-fold coverage. Findings and limits, study-wide: Non-neoplastic patients had below-expected tissue-blood divergence, while all gliomas exceeded expectation. A blood CDR3 motif signature was depleted in highly divergent patients.

TCR alpha and beta CDR3 regions were amplified from RNA using iRepertoire nested multiplex PCR. Input was 100-400 ng of tissue mRNA or PBMC total RNA. TCRdb redid the calling of the multiplex PCR reads with MiXCR, one entry per CDR3 protein. Of 300,000 to 400,000 distinct CDR3 sequences in the sample, around 45% are singletons; the top ten hold approximately 12%. About this clonotype: Its antigen is undetermined.

The specimen sequenced was glioma tissue, nonneoplastic brain tissue, or PBMCs (not recorded which). The TCR was taken from a human donor with low-grade glioma or glioblastoma, undergoing nonglioma brain surgery, or in good health (not recorded which).

DNA of the CDR3: TGCGCCAGCAGCCAAGCCAGGAAGCAGTACTTC. Translating it yields CASSQARKQYF. This chain connects TRBV4-1 to TRBJ2-7, with D uncertain. CDR3 size: 11 residues. Germline CDR1 reads MGHRA; CDR2 reads YSYEKL. Trimming cost V 1 base and J 8 bases, with 6 bases left between them.